Each of the 28 T cell receptor beta chains below was sequenced from the same sample in a study of cytomegalovirus exposure and HLA in healthy donors. A multiplex PCR was run with 60 Vbeta primers and 13 Jbeta primers. TCRdb's table, derived via immunoSEQ multiplex PCR, lists solely in-frame clones and lacks some. The repertoire holds approximately 190,000 clones, with about 12% as singletons. The sample comprised PBMCs. These receptors all stem from a man aged 50-60 years in good health and CMV-seropositive.

This clone was seen a few times. The V and J genes are TRBV28 and TRBJ1-4; TRBD1 matches 8 bases. The CDR3 runs to 15 residues. Trimming removed 3 bases from V and 7 bases from J; junction bases left unmatched: 7. Germline lookup yields CDR1 MDHEN and CDR2 SYDVKM. The CDR3 reads CASSFPRGRGEKLFF. CDR3 nucleotides: TGTGCCAGCAGTTTCCCCAGGGGGCGGGGTGAAAAACTGTTTTTT. The full variable domain, with the rest looked up from reference TRBV28 and TRBJ1-4, is DVKVTQSSRYLVKRTGEKVFLECVQDMDHENMFWYRQDPGLGLRLIYFSYDVKMKEKGDIPEGYSVSREKKERFSLILESASTNQTSMYLCASSFPRGRGEKLFFGSGTQLSVL.

The chain has TRBV6-5 and TRBJ1-2, with a tentative D call TRBD1 (5 bases). The CDR3 runs 15 residues. The V end lost 6 bases, the J end lost 3 bases, and 17 bases lay between the germline ends. Germline CDR1 is MNHEY and CDR2 is SVGAGI. The CDR3 DNA sequence: TGTGCCAGCAGCTCGGGAGCAGGGACGGACTATGGCTACACCTTC. It encodes CASSSGAGTDYGYTF.

The chain is built from TRBV7-8 and TRBJ2-7, with 8 bases lining up with TRBD1. From germline, CDR1 is SGHVS and CDR2 FQNEAQ. This CDR3 region has 18 residues. V was pared by 4 bases and J by 5 bases, with 19 bases of the junction left unmatched. In nucleotides, the CDR3 is TGTGCCAGCAGCTCCCGGTTGTCGTCTGGACAGGGATCCAACGAGCAGTACTTC. Translated: CASSSRLSSGQGSNEQYF. Supplemented by reference TRBV7-8 and TRBJ2-7, the full variable domain reads GAGVSQSPRYKVAKRGQDVALRCDPISGHVSLFWYQQALGQGPEFLTYFQNEAQLDKSGLPSDRFFAERPEGSVSTLKIQRTQQEDSAVYLCASSSRLSSGQGSNEQYFGPGTRLTVT.

V usage is TRBV29-1 and J usage is TRBJ2-1, with TRBD2 matching over 10 bases. With 7 bases clipped from V and 4 bases from J, the junction kept 4 bases outside the gene matches. The length of the CDR3 is 13 residues. CDR1 is SQVTM and CDR2 is ANQGSEA in the germline V gene. The CDR3 DNA is TGCAGCGAGCGGGGGGGACCTTACAATGAGCAGTTCTTC. Protein sequence: CSERGGPYNEQFF.

As regards this clone: This specimen includes other DNA sequences encoding the same CDR3. The rearrangement uses TRBV6-1 and TRBJ2-7; tentative D call: TRBD1 (6 bases). Trimming stripped 4 bases from V and 4 bases from J, with 14 bases between. CDR1 and CDR2 (germline): MNHNS, SASEGT. The CDR3 has 14 amino acids. The CDR3 loop reads CASSVTGIEYEQYV. The CDR3 coding sequence is TGTGCCAGCAGTGTAACAGGGATCGAATACGAGCAGTACGTC.

As concerns this clone: The junction differs from germline at one of its ends, possibly a read error. This same CDR3 is encoded by further DNA sequences in the sample. This chain connects TRBV5-1 to TRBJ1-1; 7 positions agree with TRBD1. CDR1 SGHRS and CDR2 YFSETQ come from the germline V gene. This CDR3 has 14 residues. The CDR3 loop reads CASSSDRANTEAFF. DNA for the CDR3: TGCGCCAGCAGCTCCGACAGGGCAAATACTGAGGCTTTCTTT.

This chain joins TRBV7-9 and TRBJ2-7, with a possible D match to TRBD1 (5 bases). The CDR3 spans 16 residues. CDR1 is SEHNR and CDR2 is FQNEAQ in the germline V gene (reference sequence). V lost 5 bases and J lost 0, with 17 bases in between. This chain's CDR3 is CASSPSDSLFSYEQYF. The CDR3 nucleotides read TGTGCCAGCAGCCCATCCGACAGTCTATTCTCCTACGAGCAGTACTTC.

This chain links TRBV29-1 with TRBJ2-3; 7 positions agree with TRBD2. The CDR3 consists of 13 residues. V was pared by 4 bases and J by 6 bases, with 7 bases of the junction left unmatched. Germline V lookup: CDR1 SQVTM, CDR2 ANQGSEA. The CDR3 loop reads CSVASGAGDTQYF. The CDR3 DNA follows: TGCAGCGTTGCCAGCGGGGCAGGGGATACGCAGTATTTT.

This clone was picked up a small number of times. The gene calls are TRBV11-3 and TRBJ2-3, with 10 bases aligning to TRBD2. V lost 5 bases and J lost 5; bases outside the gene matches: 7. The germline gives CDR1 SGHNT, CDR2 YENEEA. The CDR3 is 15 amino acids. CDR3 in amino acids: CASSRGASGGDTQYF. The DNA for the CDR3 is TGTGCCAGCAGCAGAGGGGCTAGCGGGGGAGATACGCAGTATTTT. Full variable domain (rest looked up from reference TRBV11-3 and TRBJ2-3): EAGVVQSPRYKIIEKKQPVAFWCNPISGHNTLYWYLQNLGQGPELLIRYENEEAVDDSQLPKDRFSAERLKGVDSTLKIQPAELGDSAVYLCASSRGASGGDTQYFGPGTRLTVL.

The CDR3, as DNA: TGTGCCTGGGGGCCGGGACAGGGATTTGAAGAGACCCAGTACTTC. Protein sequence: CAWGPGQGFEETQYF. This chain connects TRBV30 to TRBJ2-5; 9 nucleotides match TRBD1. Trimming took 5 bases from V and 3 from J; bases not matched to a gene: 10. Germline values: CDR1 GTSNPN, CDR2 SVGIG (reference sequence). This CDR3 is 15 amino acids long.

Details on this clone: This sample also contains other DNA sequences that code for the same CDR3. V gene TRBV7-9 combines with J gene TRBJ1-4; 7 positions match TRBD1. Germline V lookup: CDR1 SEHNR, CDR2 FQNEAQ (reference sequence). The CDR3 is 14 amino acids. V shed 6 bases and J 5 bases; nucleotides not matched to a gene: 6. CDR3 coding DNA: TGTGCCAGCAGTCCGGGACAGATAAATGAAAAACTGTTTTTT. It encodes CASSPGQINEKLFF.

The genes are TRBV4-1 and TRBJ2-7; perhaps TRBD2 as D (6 bases). The CDR3 sequence is 14 residues long. The V gene's germline CDR1 is MGHRA and CDR2 YSYEKL. V shed 4 bases and J shed 2 bases, with 12 bases lying between them. CDR3 nucleotides: TGCGCCAGCAGCCCCCTGGGAGGTACCTACGAGCAGTACTTC. Its protein product is CASSPLGGTYEQYF.

The V call is TRBV5-4, the J call TRBJ1-1, with D maybe TRBD1 (5 bases). The CDR3 covers 14 residues. The germline CDR1 and CDR2 sequences are SGHNT and YYREEE (reference sequence). The V and J ends lost 2 bases and 1 base respectively, with 9 bases between them. The CDR3 here is CASSFSQENTEAFF. The DNA of the CDR3 is TGTGCCAGCAGCTTTTCACAGGAGAACACTGAAGCTTTCTTT.

This chain uses TRBV5-1 with TRBJ1-1; maybe TRBD1 (5 bases). The CDR3 is 16 amino acids. The V gene lost 1 base and the J gene lost 0 bases, with 13 bases spanning the gap. Per the germline V gene, CDR1 is SGHRS and CDR2 is YFSETQ. Written as DNA, the CDR3 is TGCGCCAGCAGCTTGATTGGGGGGAGGATGAACACTGAAGCTTTCTTT. Translated, it gives CASSLIGGRMNTEAFF.

The CDR3 DNA follows: TGTGCCAGTAGTATAGGGTCAGCGGACACTGAAGCTTTCTTT. Translation: CASSIGSADTEAFF. V usage is TRBV19 and J usage is TRBJ1-1, with D hard to call. Germline values: CDR1 LNHDA, CDR2 SQIVND (reference sequence). The V and J ends lost 1 base and 3 bases respectively, with 9 bases between them. This CDR3 contains 14 residues. Complete variable domain (other parts from reference TRBV19 and TRBJ1-1): DGGITQSPKYLFRKEGQNVTLSCEQNLNHDAMYWYRQDPGQGLRLIYYSQIVNDFQKGDIAEGYSVSREKKESFPLTVTSAQKNPTAFYLCASSIGSADTEAFFGQGTRLTVV.

The chain links TRBV5-6 to TRBJ1-2; D not resolved. The V gene's germline CDR1 is SGHDT and CDR2 YYEEEE. There are 14 residues in the CDR3. V was shortened by 4 bases and J by 2 bases, with 12 bases between the two germline ends. The CDR3 DNA is TGTGCCAGCAGCCCCGGTGATCTCAACTATGGCTACACCTTC. It encodes CASSPGDLNYGYTF.

This clone was seen a few times. CDR3 coding DNA: TGCGCCAGCAGCCACGCGGGACAGGGGGATACGCAGTATTTT. It is translated as CASSHAGQGDTQYF. J is TRBJ2-3 and V is TRBV4-3; the match to TRBD1 covers 10 bases. This CDR3 has 14 amino acids. Germline-derived CDR1 and CDR2 are LGHNA and YSLEER. The ends lost 3 bases at V and 6 bases at J; junction bases unmatched: 3.

The chain recombines TRBV2 with TRBJ1-5, with 8 bases that match TRBD1. J gave up 1 base and V 5 bases, and 7 bases lay outside the gene matches. Germline V lookup: CDR1 SNHLY, CDR2 FYNNEI. The CDR3 extends over 16 amino acids. CDR3 residues: CASSSQGARSNQPQHF. CDR3 coding DNA: TGTGCCAGCAGTAGTCAGGGGGCGAGGAGCAATCAGCCCCAGCATTTT.

A few counts support this clone. CDR3: CASEPGQGHRNEQFF. The CDR3, as DNA: TGTGCCAGCGAGCCTGGACAGGGGCACAGGAATGAGCAGTTCTTC. The chain has TRBV7-9 and TRBJ2-1, with 9 bases lining up with TRBD1. This CDR3 has 15 amino acids. The germline CDR1 and CDR2 sequences are SEHNR and FQNEAQ (reference sequence). With V trimmed by 8 bases and J by 7 bases, 12 bases remained unmatched.

The chain employs TRBV11-1 and TRBJ2-3; no clear D gene. Trimming left V 4 bases short and J 0 bases short, with 11 bases between. The length of the CDR3 is 15 residues. Germline V gene data show CDR1 as SGHAT and CDR2 as FQDESV (reference sequence). The CDR3 nucleotides read TGTGCCAGCAGCTCTGACACAACTAGCACAGATACGCAGTATTTT. Translated: CASSSDTTSTDTQYF.

V is TRBV18 and J is TRBJ1-4; TRBD1 matches at 12 bases. The length of the CDR3 is 14 residues. CDR1 and CDR2 (germline): KGHSH, LQKENI. Trimming at V came to 3 bases and at J to 15 bases, leaving 8 bases not matched to a gene. Here the CDR3 DNA reads TGTGCCAGCTCACCTGGGACAGGGGGCTTGTCGGTGTTTTTT. It encodes CASSPGTGGLSVFF.

This clone has more than one count but fewer than ten. DNA of the CDR3: TGTGCCAGCAGCCATCCGGGACAGCAGATTTATGGCTACACCTTC. This translates into CASSHPGQQIYGYTF. The J gene is TRBJ1-2, the V gene TRBV5-4, with 7 bases fitting TRBD1. Trimming cost V 4 bases and J 5 bases; bases outside gene matches: 11. The CDR3 spans 15 residues. Germline V gene lookup returns CDR1 SGHNT and CDR2 YYREEE (reference sequence).

The rearrangement links TRBV18 to TRBJ2-5, with 8 bases aligning to TRBD1. The CDR3 spans 17 residues. Germline CDR1 is KGHSH and CDR2 is LQKENI. J lost 4 bases, V lost 1 base, and 11 bases had no gene match. CDR3 protein: CASSPLLGETGGETQYF. The CDR3 nucleotides are TGTGCCAGCTCACCACTGCTGGGGGAAACAGGGGGAGAGACCCAGTACTTC.

The rearrangement uses TRBV2 and TRBJ1-1; 8 nucleotides align to TRBD1. The germline CDR1 and CDR2 sequences are SNHLY and FYNNEI. CDR3 length: 14 amino acids. The V and J ends lost 6 bases and 0 bases, in that order; junction bases with no gene match: 3. The CDR3 bases are TGTGCCAGCAGGGTGGACAGGGTGAACACTGAAGCTTTCTTT. This gives the protein CASRVDRVNTEAFF.

V gene TRBV15 combines with J gene TRBJ2-5; 8 bases are a match to TRBD2. The CDR3 extends over 14 amino acids. Germline V CDR1 and CDR2: LNHNV, YYDKDF (reference sequence). J was trimmed by 4 bases and V by 1 base; bases with no gene match: 2. CDR3 sequence (DNA): TGTGCCACCAGCAGAGCGGGGGGGATAGAGACCCAGTACTTC. Protein sequence: CATSRAGGIETQYF. The full variable domain, completed using reference TRBV15 and TRBJ2-5, is DAMVIQNPRYQVTQFGKPVTLSCSQTLNHNVMYWYQQKSSQAPKLLFHYYDKDFNNEADTPDNFQSRRPNTSFCFLDIRSPGLGDTAMYLCATSRAGGIETQYFGPGTRLLVL.

This clone turned up a few times. V usage is TRBV6-4 and J usage is TRBJ2-1, with TRBD1 as a possible D gene (7 bases). The V end lost 3 bases, the J end lost 3 bases, and 12 bases lay between the germline ends. Germline CDR1 and CDR2: MRHNA and SNTAGT. The CDR3 covers 15 residues. The CDR3 nucleotides are TGTGCCAGCAGTGAACGACAGGGAGGCTACAATGAGCAGTTCTTC. Protein sequence: CASSERQGGYNEQFF.

V gene TRBV5-4 combines with J gene TRBJ2-5; tentative D call: TRBD2 (6 bases). V lost 1 base, J lost 4 bases, and 14 bases lay in between. From germline, CDR1 is SGHNT and CDR2 YYREEE (reference sequence). This CDR3 has 15 residues. The CDR3 here is CASSLPGAGGETQYF. DNA of the CDR3: TGTGCCAGCAGCTTGCCCGGGGCCGGGGGAGAGACCCAGTACTTC.

The CDR3, as DNA: TGTGCCATCACCAAAGCGGGGCAAAACAATGAGCAGTTCTTC. Its translation is CAITKAGQNNEQFF. The chain carries TRBV10-3 and TRBJ2-1; 7 bases fit TRBD2. The CDR3 runs to 14 residues. V trimming: 7 bases; J trimming: 5 bases; junction bases outside the gene matches: 8. CDR1 and CDR2 (germline): ENHRY, SYGVKD.